Each of the 28 T cell receptor beta chains below was sequenced from the same sample in a study of blood T cell repertoires in COVID-19. Sequencing used immunoSEQ multiplex PCR; TCRdb keeps in-frame clones, though not all of them. This table has roughly 310,000 clones, under 90% appearing once. The sequencing input was peripheral blood. These receptor sequences come from a woman aged 25 to 45 with COVID-19, enrolled during active disease.

The chain combines TRBV4-2 with TRBJ2-1, with TRBD2 matching 7 bases. The germline V gene has CDR1 LGHNA and CDR2 YNFKEQ. The J segment lost 8 bases and the V segment lost 4 bases, leaving 8 bases of the junction unmatched. The CDR3 is 14 amino acids. CDR3 in DNA: TGTGCCAGCAGCCCCCGAGGACTAGTCTATGAGCAGTTCTTC. As protein: CASSPRGLVYEQFF.

The chain joins TRBV30 to TRBJ1-3; no clear D gene. The CDR3 covers 14 residues. Trimming stripped 2 bases from V and 2 bases from J, with 10 bases between. Germline CDR1 GTSNPN, CDR2 SVGIG (reference sequence). CDR3 residues: CAWSPGTAGNTIYF. The CDR3 DNA sequence: TGTGCCTGGAGTCCAGGAACGGCTGGAAACACCATATATTTT.

V is TRBV10-1 and J is TRBJ2-3, with D perhaps TRBD1 (5 bases). Germline CDR1 WNHNN, CDR2 SYGVQD (reference sequence). V lost 5 bases and J 3 bases, leaving 15 bases between the germline ends. The CDR3 runs to 15 residues. The CDR3 region has the DNA TGCGCCAGCAGTCAGGGTGTTGGAGAAACAGATACGCAGTATTTT. Translating gives CASSQGVGETDTQYF.

Comment on this clone: The same CDR3 is also encoded by other DNA sequences in this sample. The gene calls are TRBV6-5 and TRBJ2-3, with D possibly TRBD2 on 6 matching bases. CDR3 length: 13 amino acids. Trimming left V 5 bases short and J 4 bases short, with 10 bases between. Germline assignment: CDR1 MNHEY and CDR2 SVGAGI. This CDR3 reads CASSRTKADTQYF. The CDR3, as DNA: TGTGCCAGCAGTCGGACTAAGGCAGATACGCAGTATTTT.

The rearrangement links TRBV4-1 to TRBJ2-3; 13 bases are shared with TRBD2. Germline V gene lookup returns CDR1 MGHRA and CDR2 YSYEKL. CDR3 length: 16 amino acids. Trimming at V came to 4 bases and at J to 3 bases, leaving 4 bases not matched to a gene. CDR3 in DNA: TGCGCCAGCAGCCCAAGGACTAGCGGGAGAACAGATACGCAGTATTTT. As protein: CASSPRTSGRTDTQYF.

J is TRBJ1-3 and V is TRBV5-1; TRBD1 matches at 8 bases. Losses at the gene ends were 4 bases for V and 0 bases for J; bases not matched to a gene: 6. The CDR3 covers 16 residues. Germline V gene data show CDR1 as SGHRS and CDR2 as YFSETQ. CDR3 protein: CASSEGQGHSGNTIYF. The CDR3 nucleotides read TGCGCCAGCAGCGAAGGACAGGGACACTCTGGAAACACCATATATTTT.

This clone occurred once. The chain combines TRBV7-9 with TRBJ2-4, with TRBD1 identical over 9 bases. There are 17 residues in the CDR3. Germline values: CDR1 SEHNR, CDR2 FQNEAQ (reference sequence). V gave up 5 bases and J gave up 0 bases; unmatched junction bases: 8. CDR3 in DNA: TGTGCCAGCAGCAAACCCGGGACAGGGATAGCCAAAAACATTCAGTACTTC. This codes for CASSKPGTGIAKNIQYF.

The V gene is TRBV16, the J gene TRBJ1-2; TRBD1 aligns across 7 bases. V trimming: 2 bases; J trimming: 4 bases; junction bases outside the gene matches: 4. The CDR3 runs 14 residues. Germline lookup yields CDR1 KGHSY and CDR2 FQNENV. The CDR3 DNA reads as TGTGCCAGCAGCCAAGGGGACAGCCTCTATGGCTACACCTTC. Its protein is CASSQGDSLYGYTF.

This chain's CDR3 is CASSLEAARSGNTIYF. The CDR3 DNA sequence: TGCGCCAGCAGCTTGGAGGCGGCTCGCTCTGGAAACACCATATATTTT. V usage is TRBV5-1 and J usage is TRBJ1-3, with unresolved D. V was clipped by 0 bases and J by 0 bases, with 10 bases between them. CDR1 is SGHRS, CDR2 YFSETQ, per germline. The CDR3 sequence is 16 residues long.

The V and J genes are TRBV18 and TRBJ2-1, with a weak D call TRBD2 (6 bases). In germline, CDR1 is KGHSH, CDR2 LQKENI. The CDR3 extends over 15 amino acids. Trimming took off 0 bases at V and 6 bases at J, with 12 bases between the two ends. CDR3 coding DNA: TGTGCCAGCTCACCACCGAGCCTAGCGACCAATGAGCAGTTCTTC. Translation: CASSPPSLATNEQFF.

This chain joins TRBV6-2 or TRBV6-3 and TRBJ2-1; 11 bases are shared with TRBD2. This CDR3 is built from 15 residues. V was clipped by 4 bases and J by 4 bases; unmatched bases: 3. Germline V gene data show CDR1 as MNHEY and CDR2 as SVGEGT. This chain's CDR3 is CASSLAGGGYNEQFF. The CDR3, as DNA: TGTGCCAGCAGTTTAGCGGGAGGGGGGTACAATGAGCAGTTCTTC.

This chain joins TRBV19 and TRBJ1-1, with a tentative D call TRBD1 (5 bases). Trimming pared 5 bases from V and 1 base from J, leaving 14 bases between. The CDR3 loop spans 15 amino acids. Per germline, CDR1 LNHDA and CDR2 SQIVND (reference sequence). CDR3 amino acids: CASSPNDRKNTEAFF. The CDR3, as DNA: TGTGCCAGTAGTCCGAACGACAGAAAGAACACTGAAGCTTTCTTT. Supplemented by reference TRBV19 and TRBJ1-1, the full variable domain reads DGGITQSPKYLFRKEGQNVTLSCEQNLNHDAMYWYRQDPGQGLRLIYYSQIVNDFQKGDIAEGYSVSREKKESFPLTVTSAQKNPTAFYLCASSPNDRKNTEAFFGQGTRLTVV.

The chain links TRBV19 to TRBJ2-1; TRBD2 is a possible D gene (6 bases). Germline assignment: CDR1 LNHDA and CDR2 SQIVND (reference sequence). This CDR3 region has 15 residues. V was trimmed by 5 bases and J by 4 bases, leaving 15 bases between them. The chain's CDR3 is CASSLRRAAYNEQFF. The DNA of the CDR3 is TGTGCCAGTAGTTTGAGGAGGGCGGCTTACAATGAGCAGTTCTTC.

The chain links TRBV16 to TRBJ2-5; 12 nucleotides align to TRBD1. The CDR3 has 15 residues. CDR1 is KGHSY, CDR2 FQNENV, per germline. Germline trimming cut 6 bases from V and 5 bases from J; bases unmatched to any gene: 7. This CDR3 is CASRRDRGPWETQYF. The CDR3 nucleotides read TGTGCCAGCAGACGGGACAGGGGGCCTTGGGAGACCCAGTACTTC.

The gene calls are TRBV27 and TRBJ2-7; 9 nucleotides match TRBD1. The CDR3 contains 15 residues. Germline CDR1 and CDR2: MNHEY and SMNVEV (reference sequence). Unmatched junction bases numbered 11, after V lost 5 bases and J lost 6 bases. The CDR3 loop is CASSHSGTGLLEQYF. CDR3 nucleotides: TGTGCCAGCAGTCATTCCGGGACAGGGCTCCTCGAGCAGTACTTC.

The J gene is TRBJ2-5, the V gene TRBV29-1; maybe TRBD1 (6 bases). V was trimmed by 1 base and J by 5 bases, leaving 17 bases between them. The germline gives CDR1 SQVTM, CDR2 ANQGSEA. This CDR3 comprises 15 residues. The CDR3 protein is CSVEGYNRVRETQYF. In DNA, the CDR3 is TGCAGCGTTGAAGGATATAACAGGGTTCGGGAGACCCAGTACTTC. Together with reference TRBV29-1 and TRBJ2-5, the CDR3 gives the full variable domain: SAVISQKPSRDICQRGTSLTIQCQVDSQVTMMFWYRQQPGQSLTLIATANQGSEATYESGFVIDKFPISRPNLTFSTLTVSNMSPEDSSIYLCSVEGYNRVRETQYFGPGTRLLVL.

This chain links TRBV5-4 with TRBJ2-6; D unclear. Germline V gives CDR1 SGHNT, CDR2 YYREEE (reference sequence). V was trimmed by 1 base and J by 2 bases, leaving 4 bases between them. The CDR3 is 14 amino acids. The CDR3 is CASSLQTGANVLTF. In DNA form, the CDR3 reads TGTGCCAGCAGCTTGCAAACTGGGGCCAACGTCCTGACTTTC.

V usage is TRBV19 and J usage is TRBJ1-5; 10 nucleotides align to TRBD1. Germline CDR1 and CDR2: LNHDA and SQIVND (reference sequence). The trim removed 7 bases at V and 7 bases at J, leaving 25 bases unmatched. This CDR3 has 20 amino acids. The DNA of the CDR3 is TGTGCCAGTACTAATCCGCGGGGGAGCGGGACAGGGGCTGTTAAACAGCCCCAGCATTTT. Its translation is CASTNPRGSGTGAVKQPQHF.

Note on this clone: Sequence at one end of the junction differs from germline and may be a read error. The J gene is TRBJ2-3, the V gene TRBV7-2; 10 nucleotides match TRBD2. The CDR3 is 12 amino acids. Germline lookup yields CDR1 SGHTA and CDR2 FQGNSA. As DNA, the CDR3 is TGTGCCAGCAGCTTGACTAGCGGGCAGTTGTCTTTT. Residues: CASSLTSGQLSF.

The chain is built from TRBV7-9 and TRBJ1-4; possible D gene TRBD1, 5 bases. The CDR3 is 15 amino acids. Germline CDR1 reads SEHNR; CDR2 reads FQNEAQ (reference sequence). Trimming took off 5 bases at V and 5 bases at J, with 15 bases between the two ends. The CDR3: CASSSLTEVNEKLFF. CDR3 DNA: TGTGCCAGCAGCAGCCTGACAGAGGTGAATGAAAAACTGTTTTTT.

J is TRBJ2-5 and V is TRBV4-1; tentative D call: TRBD1 (6 bases). V lost 0 bases, J lost 4 bases, and 12 bases lay in between. CDR3 size: 15 residues. Germline V gives CDR1 MGHRA, CDR2 YSYEKL. For the CDR3, the DNA is TGCGCCAGCAGCCAAGAGGGGGCTAGGGGAGAGACCCAGTACTTC. It encodes CASSQEGARGETQYF.

The gene calls are TRBV7-7 and TRBJ1-1; possibly TRBD1 for D (6 bases). V lost 5 bases and J lost 0, with 13 bases in between. This CDR3 is 15 amino acids long. Germline V gene data show CDR1 as SSHAT and CDR2 as FNYEAQ (reference sequence). CDR3 amino acids: CASSPLDSLNTEAFF. The CDR3 DNA sequence: TGTGCCAGCAGCCCCTTGGACAGCTTGAACACTGAAGCTTTCTTT.

CDR3: CATSGGAGLAVFNEQFF. The DNA for the CDR3 is TGTGCCACCAGCGGAGGTGCGGGACTAGCGGTCTTCAATGAGCAGTTCTTC. The chain combines TRBV15 with TRBJ2-1; 11 bases align to TRBD2. Germline CDR1 is LNHNV and CDR2 is YYDKDF (reference sequence). J was trimmed by 6 bases and V by 5 bases; bases with no gene match: 12. CDR3 length: 17 amino acids. Complete variable domain (other parts from reference TRBV15 and TRBJ2-1): DAMVIQNPRYQVTQFGKPVTLSCSQTLNHNVMYWYQQKSSQAPKLLFHYYDKDFNNEADTPDNFQSRRPNTSFCFLDIRSPGLGDTAMYLCATSGGAGLAVFNEQFFGPGTRLTVL.

V usage is TRBV5-1 and J usage is TRBJ1-2; D may be TRBD1 (5 bases). The V and J ends lost 4 bases and 6 bases respectively, with 13 bases between them. The CDR3 contains 13 residues. CDR1 is SGHRS and CDR2 is YFSETQ in the germline V gene. The CDR3, as DNA: TGCGCCAGCAGCCCTGACAGCTTGAATGGCTACACCTTC. Translated, it gives CASSPDSLNGYTF.

The chain is built from TRBV19 and TRBJ1-5; D gene uncertain. The V end was cut by 6 bases, the J end by 6 bases, with 9 bases between. The CDR3 is 12 residues long. Germline assignment: CDR1 LNHDA and CDR2 SQIVND (reference sequence). The DNA for the CDR3 is TGTGCCAGTAGCCTAATTAGTCAGCCCCAGCATTTT. As protein: CASSLISQPQHF.

This chain joins TRBV28 and TRBJ1-6, with 7 bases fitting TRBD1. V lost 2 bases and J lost 6; bases outside the gene matches: 4. Germline values: CDR1 MDHEN, CDR2 SYDVKM. The CDR3 length is 15 residues. In DNA form, the CDR3 reads TGTGCCAGCAGTTTAGTGGACAGGATTAATTCACCCCTCCACTTT. Translation: CASSLVDRINSPLHF.

V usage is TRBV11-3 and J usage is TRBJ2-2, with D possibly matching TRBD2 (6 bases). Germline V gene data show CDR1 as SGHNT and CDR2 as YENEEA. The CDR3 spans 15 residues. Trimming removed 4 bases at V and 0 bases at J, with 9 bases between. The CDR3 spells CASSSGLSNTGELFF. CDR3 in DNA: TGTGCCAGCAGCTCGGGACTCTCGAACACCGGGGAGCTGTTTTTT. The full variable domain, rest sourced from reference TRBV11-3 and TRBJ2-2, is EAGVVQSPRYKIIEKKQPVAFWCNPISGHNTLYWYLQNLGQGPELLIRYENEEAVDDSQLPKDRFSAERLKGVDSTLKIQPAELGDSAVYLCASSSGLSNTGELFFGEGSRLTVL.

This rearrangement joins TRBV2 to TRBJ2-5; 10 nucleotides agree with TRBD1. There are 14 residues in the CDR3. Germline V gene lookup returns CDR1 SNHLY and CDR2 FYNNEI. J was trimmed by 5 bases and V by 6 bases; bases with no gene match: 6. In DNA form, the CDR3 reads TGTGCCAGCAGCCCCGACAGGGGGCGGGAGACCCAGTACTTC. Protein: CASSPDRGRETQYF.